This TCR beta chain was sequenced in a study of blood T cells in healthy people across ages. The study, taken as a whole, reports: Diversity was higher, and naive CD4+ cells more numerous, in long-lived donors than in aged donors. It was not known whether donors were CMV positive (a possible confounder of expanded clonotype changes).

Samples each yielded at least 6 micrograms of total RNA. Combining a sample-barcoded 5' primer with a J-beta primer mix, a second PCR ran for roughly 7 to 12 cycles. No fewer than 2.5 million CDR3-containing paired-end reads came from each sample. TCRdb independently ran MiXCR on the 5' RACE reads; one entry per CDR3 protein. The sample includes 650,000 to 800,000 distinct CDR3 sequences, approximately 52% seen only once; the top ten take about 13%. The CDR3 runs to 14 residues. CDR1 and CDR2 (germline): SEHNR, FQNEAQ (reference sequence). The V end was cut by 4 bases, the J end by 7 bases, with 14 bases between. Concerning this clonotype: What it binds is not known.

This sequence originates from a woman aged 80 or over in good health. Sequencing was done on a sample of blood. The chain recombines TRBV7-9 with TRBJ1-5; D ambiguous. The CDR3, as DNA: TGTGCCAGCAGCTCCGGAGGTTTAAAGCAGCCCCAGCATTTT. Translated: CASSSGGLKQPQHF.